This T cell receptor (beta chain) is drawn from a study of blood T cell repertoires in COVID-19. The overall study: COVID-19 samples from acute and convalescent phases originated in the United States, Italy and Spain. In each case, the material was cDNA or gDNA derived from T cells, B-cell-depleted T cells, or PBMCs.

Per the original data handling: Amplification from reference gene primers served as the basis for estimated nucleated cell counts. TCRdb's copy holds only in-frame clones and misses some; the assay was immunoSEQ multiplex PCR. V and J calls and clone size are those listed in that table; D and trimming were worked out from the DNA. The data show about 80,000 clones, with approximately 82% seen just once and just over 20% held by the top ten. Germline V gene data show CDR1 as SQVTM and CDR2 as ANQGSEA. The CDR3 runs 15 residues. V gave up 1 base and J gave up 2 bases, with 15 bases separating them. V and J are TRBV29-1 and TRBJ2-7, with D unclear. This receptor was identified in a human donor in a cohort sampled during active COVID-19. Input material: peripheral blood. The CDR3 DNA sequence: TGCAGCGTTGAAGTGAAGAGAGGCCCTACCTACGAGCAGTACTTC. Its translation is CSVEVKRGPTYEQYF.